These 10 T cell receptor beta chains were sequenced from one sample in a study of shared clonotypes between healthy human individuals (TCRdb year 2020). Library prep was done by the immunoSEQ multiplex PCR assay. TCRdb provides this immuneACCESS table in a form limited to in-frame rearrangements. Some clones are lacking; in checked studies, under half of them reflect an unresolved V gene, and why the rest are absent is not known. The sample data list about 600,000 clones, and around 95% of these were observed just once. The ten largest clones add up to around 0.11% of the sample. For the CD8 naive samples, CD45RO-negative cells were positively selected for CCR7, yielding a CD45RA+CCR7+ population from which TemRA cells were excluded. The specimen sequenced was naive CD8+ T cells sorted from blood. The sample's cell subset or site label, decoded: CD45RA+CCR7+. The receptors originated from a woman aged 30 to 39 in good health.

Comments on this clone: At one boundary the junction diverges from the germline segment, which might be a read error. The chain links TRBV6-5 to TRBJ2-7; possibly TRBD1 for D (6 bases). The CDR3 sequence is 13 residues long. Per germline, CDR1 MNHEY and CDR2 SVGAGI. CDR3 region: CASKPGQHYEQYF. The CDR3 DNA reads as TGTGCGAGCAAGCCCGGACAGCACTACGAGCAGTACTTC.

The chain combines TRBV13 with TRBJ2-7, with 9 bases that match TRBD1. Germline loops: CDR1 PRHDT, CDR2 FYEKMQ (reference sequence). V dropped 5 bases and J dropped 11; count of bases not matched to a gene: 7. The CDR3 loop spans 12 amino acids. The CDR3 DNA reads TGTGCCAGCAGCGAGGGACAGGGATTGAAGTACTTC. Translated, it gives CASSEGQGLKYF.

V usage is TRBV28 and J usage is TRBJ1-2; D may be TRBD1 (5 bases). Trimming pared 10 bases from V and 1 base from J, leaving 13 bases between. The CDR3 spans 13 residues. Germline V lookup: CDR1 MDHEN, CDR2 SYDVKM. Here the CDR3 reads CATKGTFNYGYTF. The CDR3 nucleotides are TGTGCCACCAAAGGGACGTTTAACTATGGCTACACCTTC.

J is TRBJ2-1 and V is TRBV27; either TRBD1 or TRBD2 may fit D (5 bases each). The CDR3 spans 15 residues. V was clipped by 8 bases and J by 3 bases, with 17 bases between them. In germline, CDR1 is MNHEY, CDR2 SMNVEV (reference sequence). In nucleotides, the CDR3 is TGTGCCAGCGGATACCGAGGGGCAGGCTACAATGAGCAGTTCTTC. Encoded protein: CASGYRGAGYNEQFF.

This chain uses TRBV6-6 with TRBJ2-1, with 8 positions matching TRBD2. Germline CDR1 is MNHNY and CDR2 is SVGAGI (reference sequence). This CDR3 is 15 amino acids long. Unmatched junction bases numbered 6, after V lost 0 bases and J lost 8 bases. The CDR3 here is CASSYSTGREDEQFF. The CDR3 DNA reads TGTGCCAGCAGTTACTCGACCGGGAGGGAGGATGAGCAGTTCTTC.

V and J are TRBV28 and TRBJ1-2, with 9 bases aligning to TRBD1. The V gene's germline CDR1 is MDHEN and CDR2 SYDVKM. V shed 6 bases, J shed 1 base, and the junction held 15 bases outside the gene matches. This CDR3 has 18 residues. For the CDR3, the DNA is TGTGCCAGCAGAGAAAAACCGGGACAGGGCCCCATTAACTATGGCTACACCTTC. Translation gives CASREKPGQGPINYGYTF.

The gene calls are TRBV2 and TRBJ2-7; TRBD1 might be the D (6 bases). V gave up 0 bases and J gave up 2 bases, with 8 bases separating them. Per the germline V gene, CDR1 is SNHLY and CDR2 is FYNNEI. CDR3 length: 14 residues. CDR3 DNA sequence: TGTGCCAGCAGTGAAGCGGGGGCAACCTACGAGCAGTACTTC. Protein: CASSEAGATYEQYF.

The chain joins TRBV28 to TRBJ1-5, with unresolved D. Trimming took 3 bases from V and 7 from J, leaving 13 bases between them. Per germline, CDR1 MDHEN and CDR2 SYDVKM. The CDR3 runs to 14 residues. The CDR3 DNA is TGTGCCAGCAGTTTCCCGCCCGAAGACCAGCCCCAGCATTTT. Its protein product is CASSFPPEDQPQHF.

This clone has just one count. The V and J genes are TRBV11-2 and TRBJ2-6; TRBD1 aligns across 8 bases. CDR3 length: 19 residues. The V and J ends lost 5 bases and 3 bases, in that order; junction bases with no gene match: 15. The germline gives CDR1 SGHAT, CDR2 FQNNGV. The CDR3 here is CASSPTGGTPSGGANVLTF. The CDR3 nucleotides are TGTGCCAGCAGCCCTACAGGGGGTACTCCCTCCGGTGGGGCCAACGTCCTGACTTTC.

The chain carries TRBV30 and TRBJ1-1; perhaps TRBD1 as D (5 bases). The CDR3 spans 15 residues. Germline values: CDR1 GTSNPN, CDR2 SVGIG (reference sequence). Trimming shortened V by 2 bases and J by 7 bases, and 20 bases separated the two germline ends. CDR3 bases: TGTGCCTGGAGTCTAGACTTGGGACGGGAAGTTGAAGCTTTCTTT. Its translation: CAWSLDLGREVEAFF.